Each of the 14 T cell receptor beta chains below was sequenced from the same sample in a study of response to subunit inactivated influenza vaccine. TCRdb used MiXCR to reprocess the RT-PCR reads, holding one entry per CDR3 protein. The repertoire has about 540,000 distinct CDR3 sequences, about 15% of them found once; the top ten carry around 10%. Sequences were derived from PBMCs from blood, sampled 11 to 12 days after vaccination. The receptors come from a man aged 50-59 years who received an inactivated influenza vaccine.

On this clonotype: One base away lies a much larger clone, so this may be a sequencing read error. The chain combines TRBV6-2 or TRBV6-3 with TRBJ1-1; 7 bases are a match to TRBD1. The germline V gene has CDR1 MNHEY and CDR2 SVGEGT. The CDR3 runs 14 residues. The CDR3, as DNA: TGTGCCTGCAGTTCGTCAGGGGGGATCACTGAAGCTTTCTTT. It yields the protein CACSSSGGITEAFF.

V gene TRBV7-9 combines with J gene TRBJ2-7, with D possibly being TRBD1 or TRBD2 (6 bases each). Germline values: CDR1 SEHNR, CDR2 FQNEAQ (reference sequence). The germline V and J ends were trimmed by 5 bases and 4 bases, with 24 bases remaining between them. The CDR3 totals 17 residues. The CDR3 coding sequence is TGTGCCAGCAGCCACTCCCGGGAAAGGGGGGACCCGTACGAGCAGTACTTC. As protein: CASSHSRERGDPYEQYF.

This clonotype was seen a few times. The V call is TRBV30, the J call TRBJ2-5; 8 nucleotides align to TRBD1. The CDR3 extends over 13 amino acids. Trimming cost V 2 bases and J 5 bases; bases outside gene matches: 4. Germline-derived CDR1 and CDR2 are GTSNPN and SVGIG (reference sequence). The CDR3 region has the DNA TGTGCCTGGAGTAAGACAGGGGTTGAGACCCAGTACTTC. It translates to CAWSKTGVETQYF.

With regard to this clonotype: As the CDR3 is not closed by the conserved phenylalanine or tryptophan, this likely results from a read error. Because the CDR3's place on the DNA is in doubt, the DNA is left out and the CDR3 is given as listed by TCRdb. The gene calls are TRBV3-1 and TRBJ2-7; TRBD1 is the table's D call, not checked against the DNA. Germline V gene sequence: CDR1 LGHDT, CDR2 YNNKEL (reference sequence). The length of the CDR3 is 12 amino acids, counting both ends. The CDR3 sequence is CASSATGTVLSL.

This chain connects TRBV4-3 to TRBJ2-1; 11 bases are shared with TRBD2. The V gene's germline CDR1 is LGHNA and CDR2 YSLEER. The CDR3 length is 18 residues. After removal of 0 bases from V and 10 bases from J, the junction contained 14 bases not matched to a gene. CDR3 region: CASSQDAAASGGKGEQFF. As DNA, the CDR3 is TGCGCCAGCAGCCAAGATGCTGCGGCTAGCGGGGGGAAAGGGGAGCAGTTCTTC.

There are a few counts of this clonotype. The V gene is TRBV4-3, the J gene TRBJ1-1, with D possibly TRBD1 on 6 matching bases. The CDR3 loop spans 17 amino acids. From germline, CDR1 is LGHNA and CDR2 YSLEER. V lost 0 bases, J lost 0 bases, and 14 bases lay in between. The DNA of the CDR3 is TGCGCCAGCAGCCAAGATCAAGGGGGGGTCATGAACACTGAAGCTTTCTTT. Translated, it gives CASSQDQGGVMNTEAFF.

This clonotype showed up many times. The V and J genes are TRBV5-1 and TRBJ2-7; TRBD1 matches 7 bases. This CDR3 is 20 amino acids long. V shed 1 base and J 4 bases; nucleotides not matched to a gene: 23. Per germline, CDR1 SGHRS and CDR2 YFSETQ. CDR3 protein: CASSLSGSGFRMQGEYEQYF. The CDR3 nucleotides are TGCGCCAGCAGCTTGTCCGGATCAGGGTTCCGGATGCAGGGGGAATACGAGCAGTACTTC.

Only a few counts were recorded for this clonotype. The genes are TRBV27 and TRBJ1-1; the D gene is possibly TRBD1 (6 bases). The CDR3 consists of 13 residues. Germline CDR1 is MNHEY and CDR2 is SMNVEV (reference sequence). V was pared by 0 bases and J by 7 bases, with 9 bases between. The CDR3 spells CASSLSGADEAFF. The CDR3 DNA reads TGTGCCAGCAGTTTATCGGGGGCAGATGAAGCTTTCTTT.

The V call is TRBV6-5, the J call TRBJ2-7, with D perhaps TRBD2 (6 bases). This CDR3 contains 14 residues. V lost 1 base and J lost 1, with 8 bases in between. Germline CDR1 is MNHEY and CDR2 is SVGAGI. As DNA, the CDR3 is TGTGCCAGCAGTTACTGGGGGGTATCCTACGAGCAGTACTTC. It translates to CASSYWGVSYEQYF.

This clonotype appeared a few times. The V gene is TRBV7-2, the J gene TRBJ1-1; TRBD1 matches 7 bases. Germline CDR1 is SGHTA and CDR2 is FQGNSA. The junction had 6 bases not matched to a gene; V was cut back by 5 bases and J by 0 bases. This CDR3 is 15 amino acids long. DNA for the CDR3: TGTGCCAGCAGCACACAGACAGGGATGAACACTGAAGCTTTCTTT. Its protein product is CASSTQTGMNTEAFF.

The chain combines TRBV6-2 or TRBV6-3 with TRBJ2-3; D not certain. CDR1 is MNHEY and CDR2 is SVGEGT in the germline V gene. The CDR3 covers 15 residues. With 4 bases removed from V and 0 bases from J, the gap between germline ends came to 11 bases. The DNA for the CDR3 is TGTGCCAGCAGTTCTACATCGAGGAGCACAGATACGCAGTATTTT. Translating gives CASSSTSRSTDTQYF.

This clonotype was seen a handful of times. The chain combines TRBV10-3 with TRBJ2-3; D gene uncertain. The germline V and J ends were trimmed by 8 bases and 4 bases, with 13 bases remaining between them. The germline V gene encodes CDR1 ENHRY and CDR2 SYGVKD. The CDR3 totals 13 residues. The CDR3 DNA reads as TGTGCCATCCGGTTAGGCGGTTCAGATACGCAGTATTTT. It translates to CAIRLGGSDTQYF.

The CDR3 loop reads CASSTGKNGYTF. CDR3 sequence (DNA): TGTGCCAGCAGCACAGGCAAAAATGGCTACACCTTC. This rearrangement joins TRBV11-2 to TRBJ1-2; tentative D call: TRBD1 (5 bases). Germline V CDR1 and CDR2: SGHAT, FQNNGV. The CDR3 covers 12 residues. Between the trimmed V and J ends, which lost 5 bases and 6 bases, there was a span of 10 bases.

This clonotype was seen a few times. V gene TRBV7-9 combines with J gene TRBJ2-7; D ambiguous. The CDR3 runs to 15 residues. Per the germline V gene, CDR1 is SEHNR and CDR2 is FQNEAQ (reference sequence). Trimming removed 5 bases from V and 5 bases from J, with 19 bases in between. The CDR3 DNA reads TGTGCCAGCAGCCCGGGCCTGGCCCAACGGGACGAGCAGTACTTC. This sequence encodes CASSPGLAQRDEQYF.